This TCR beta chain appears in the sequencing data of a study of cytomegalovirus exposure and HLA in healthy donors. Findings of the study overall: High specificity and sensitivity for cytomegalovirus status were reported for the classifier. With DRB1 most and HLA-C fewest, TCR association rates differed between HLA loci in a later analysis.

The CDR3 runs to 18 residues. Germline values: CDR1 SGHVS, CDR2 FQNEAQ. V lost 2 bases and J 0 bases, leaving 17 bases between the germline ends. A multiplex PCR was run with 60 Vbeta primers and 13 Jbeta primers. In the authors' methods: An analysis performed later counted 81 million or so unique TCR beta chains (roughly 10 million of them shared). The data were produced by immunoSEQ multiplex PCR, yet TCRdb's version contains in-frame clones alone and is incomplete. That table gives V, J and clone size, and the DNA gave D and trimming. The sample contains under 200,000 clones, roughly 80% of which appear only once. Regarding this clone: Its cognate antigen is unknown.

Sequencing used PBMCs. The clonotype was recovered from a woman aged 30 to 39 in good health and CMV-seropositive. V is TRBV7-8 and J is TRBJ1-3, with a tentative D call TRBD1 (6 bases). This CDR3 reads CASSLRPATGNSGNTIYF. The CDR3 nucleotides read TGTGCCAGCAGCTTAAGGCCCGCCACAGGGAACTCTGGAAACACCATATATTTT.